This T cell receptor (beta chain) was found in a study of blood T cell repertoires in COVID-19. TCRdb keeps only in-frame clones here, not all; method: immunoSEQ multiplex PCR. The sample records about 210,000 clones, 85% being singletons. The material sequenced was peripheral blood. This clonotype originated in a man aged 55-75 years with COVID-19, enrolled during active disease.

The CDR3 region has the DNA TGTGCCAGCAGCTTAATGCCAGGGGGCGGCTACACCTTC. Translated, it gives CASSLMPGGGYTF. The genes are TRBV7-2 and TRBJ1-2; 8 bases map to TRBD1. This CDR3 has 13 residues. V dropped 2 bases and J dropped 8; count of bases not matched to a gene: 4. CDR1 and CDR2 (germline): SGHTA, FQGNSA.